This TCR beta chain was identified in a study of chemoradiotherapy in HPV16-positive cancers. In the study overall: Candidate HPV-specific clones and shared TCR motifs came from a couple of HPV16-positive patients. General study results and limits: Candidate HPV-specific clones and E7-related TCR motifs grew in tumor during treatment. The functional HPV-specific definition rests on just two HPV16-positive patients. Better recurrence-free survival went with HPV-responsive T-cell expansion in HPV16-positive patients.

The data were produced by immunoSEQ multiplex PCR, yet TCRdb's version contains in-frame clones alone and is incomplete. The table records 15,000 to 20,000 clones, more than 60% of them present only once. This clone was observed once. Its antigen is not identified. Germline loops: CDR1 SGHTA, CDR2 FQGNSA. The CDR3 has 15 residues. V shed 1 base and J shed 2 bases, with 11 bases lying between them. The TCR sequence derives from a human donor with HPV-associated anogenital cancer. The chain combines TRBV7-2 with TRBJ2-5, with TRBD2 as a possible D gene (5 bases). Collection of the sample occurred from a patient who underwent chemoradiotherapy. As DNA, the CDR3 is TGTGCCAGCAGCTTAGGGTCGGGGTCTCAAGAGACCCAGTACTTC. Residues: CASSLGSGSQETQYF.